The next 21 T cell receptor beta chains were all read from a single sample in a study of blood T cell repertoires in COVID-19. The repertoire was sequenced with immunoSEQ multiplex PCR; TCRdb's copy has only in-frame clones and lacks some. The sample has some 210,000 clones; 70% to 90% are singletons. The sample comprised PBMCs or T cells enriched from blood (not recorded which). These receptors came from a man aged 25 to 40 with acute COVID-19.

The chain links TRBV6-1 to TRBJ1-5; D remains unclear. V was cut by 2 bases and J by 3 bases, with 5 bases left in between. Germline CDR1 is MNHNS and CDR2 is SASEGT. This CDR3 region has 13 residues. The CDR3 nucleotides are TGTGCCAGCAGTGAATCCAACAATCAGCCCCAGCATTTT. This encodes CASSESNNQPQHF.

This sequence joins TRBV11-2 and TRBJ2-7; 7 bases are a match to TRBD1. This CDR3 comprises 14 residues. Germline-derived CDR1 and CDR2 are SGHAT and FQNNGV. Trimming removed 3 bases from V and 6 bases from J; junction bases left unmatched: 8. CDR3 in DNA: TGTGCCAGCAGCTTCTACAGGGGTGGGAGCGAGCAGTACTTC. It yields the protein CASSFYRGGSEQYF. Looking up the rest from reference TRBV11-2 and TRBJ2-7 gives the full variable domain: EAGVAQSPRYKIIEKRQSVAFWCNPISGHATLYWYQQILGQGPKLLIQFQNNGVVDDSQLPKDRFSAERLKGVDSTLKIQPAKLEDSAVYLCASSFYRGGSEQYFGPGTRLTVT.

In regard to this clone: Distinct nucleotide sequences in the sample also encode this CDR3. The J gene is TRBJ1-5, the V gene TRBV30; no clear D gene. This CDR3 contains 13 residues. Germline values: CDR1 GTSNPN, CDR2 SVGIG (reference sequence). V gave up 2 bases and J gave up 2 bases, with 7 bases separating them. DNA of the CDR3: TGTGCCTGGAGTAGCGGGGGCAATCAGCCCCAGCATTTT. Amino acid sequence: CAWSSGGNQPQHF.

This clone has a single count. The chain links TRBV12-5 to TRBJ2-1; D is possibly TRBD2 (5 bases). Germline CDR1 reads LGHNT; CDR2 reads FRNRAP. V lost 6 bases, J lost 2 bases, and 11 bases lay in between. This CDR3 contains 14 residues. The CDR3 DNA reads TGTGCTAGTGGCGGGGATATGGCCTACAATGAGCAGTTCTTC. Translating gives CASGGDMAYNEQFF.

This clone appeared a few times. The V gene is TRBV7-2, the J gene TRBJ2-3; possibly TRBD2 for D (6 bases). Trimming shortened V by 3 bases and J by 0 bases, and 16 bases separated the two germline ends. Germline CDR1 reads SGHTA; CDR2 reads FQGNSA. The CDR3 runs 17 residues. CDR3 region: CASSFLPHGGSTDTQYF. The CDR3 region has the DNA TGTGCCAGCAGCTTCCTCCCCCACGGGGGTAGCACAGATACGCAGTATTTT.

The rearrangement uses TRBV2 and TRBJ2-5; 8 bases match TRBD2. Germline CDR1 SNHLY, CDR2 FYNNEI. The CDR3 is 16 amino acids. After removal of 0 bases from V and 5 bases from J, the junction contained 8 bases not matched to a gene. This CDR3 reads CASSEALSGGLETQYF. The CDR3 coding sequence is TGTGCCAGCAGTGAAGCGCTTTCGGGGGGGCTTGAGACCCAGTACTTC.

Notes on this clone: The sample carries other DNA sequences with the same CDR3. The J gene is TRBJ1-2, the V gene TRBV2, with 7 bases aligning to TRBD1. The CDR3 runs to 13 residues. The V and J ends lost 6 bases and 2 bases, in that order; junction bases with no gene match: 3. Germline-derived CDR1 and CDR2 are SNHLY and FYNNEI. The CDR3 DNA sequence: TGTGCCAGCAGCCAGACAGGGAACTATGGCTACACCTTC. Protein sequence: CASSQTGNYGYTF.

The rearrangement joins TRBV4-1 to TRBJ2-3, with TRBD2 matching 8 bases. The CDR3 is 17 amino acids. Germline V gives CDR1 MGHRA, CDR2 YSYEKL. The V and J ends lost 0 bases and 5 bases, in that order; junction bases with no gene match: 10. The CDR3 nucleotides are TGCGCCAGCAGCCAAGAGGTGCCGGGGGGGCCGGGAGATACGCAGTATTTT. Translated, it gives CASSQEVPGGPGDTQYF.

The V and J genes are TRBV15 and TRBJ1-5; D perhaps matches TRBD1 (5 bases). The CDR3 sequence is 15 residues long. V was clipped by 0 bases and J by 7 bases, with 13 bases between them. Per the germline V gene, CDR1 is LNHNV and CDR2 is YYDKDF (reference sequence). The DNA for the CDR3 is TGTGCCACCAGCAGAGATACAGGAGGAGGGCAGCCCCAGCATTTT. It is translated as CATSRDTGGGQPQHF.

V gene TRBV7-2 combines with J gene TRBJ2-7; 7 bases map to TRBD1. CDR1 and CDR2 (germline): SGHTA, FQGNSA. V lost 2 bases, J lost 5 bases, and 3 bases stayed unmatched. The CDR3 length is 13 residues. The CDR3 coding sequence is TGTGCCAGCAGCTTAAACAGGGGCAACGAGCAGTACTTC. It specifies CASSLNRGNEQYF. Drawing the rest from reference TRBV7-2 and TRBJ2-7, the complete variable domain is GAGVSQSPSNKVTEKGKDVELRCDPISGHTALYWYRQSLGQGLEFLIYFQGNSAPDKSGLPSDRFSAERTGGSVSTLTIQRTQQEDSAVYLCASSLNRGNEQYFGPGTRLTVT.

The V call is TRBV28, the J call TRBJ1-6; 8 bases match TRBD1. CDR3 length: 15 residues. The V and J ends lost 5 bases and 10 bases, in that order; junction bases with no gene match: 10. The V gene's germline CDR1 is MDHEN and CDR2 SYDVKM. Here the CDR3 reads CASSRGDRGGSPLHF. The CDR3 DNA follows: TGTGCCAGCAGTAGGGGAGACAGGGGTGGCTCACCCCTCCACTTT.

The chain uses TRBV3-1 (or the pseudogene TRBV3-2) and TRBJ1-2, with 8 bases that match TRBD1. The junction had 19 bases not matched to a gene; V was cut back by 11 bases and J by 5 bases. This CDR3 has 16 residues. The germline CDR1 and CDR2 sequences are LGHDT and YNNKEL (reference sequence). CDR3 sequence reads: CARQALQGVNSYGYTF. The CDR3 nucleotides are TGTGCCCGTCAGGCGTTACAGGGGGTAAACTCGTATGGCTACACCTTC.

CDR3 nucleotides: TGCGCCAGCAGCTGGGGACAGGGACCTATTCTCACTGAAGCTTTCTTT. Encoded protein: CASSWGQGPILTEAFF. The chain combines TRBV5-1 with TRBJ1-1, with 9 bases that match TRBD1. The CDR3 is 16 residues long. Germline trimming cut 3 bases from V and 4 bases from J; bases unmatched to any gene: 10. Germline V gene sequence: CDR1 SGHRS, CDR2 YFSETQ.

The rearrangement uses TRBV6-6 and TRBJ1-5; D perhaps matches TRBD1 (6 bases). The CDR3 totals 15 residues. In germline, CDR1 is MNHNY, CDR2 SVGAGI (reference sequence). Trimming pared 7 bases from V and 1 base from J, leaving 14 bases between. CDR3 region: CASTPGGASNQPQHF. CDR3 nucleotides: TGTGCCAGCACTCCCGGGGGGGCAAGCAATCAGCCCCAGCATTTT.

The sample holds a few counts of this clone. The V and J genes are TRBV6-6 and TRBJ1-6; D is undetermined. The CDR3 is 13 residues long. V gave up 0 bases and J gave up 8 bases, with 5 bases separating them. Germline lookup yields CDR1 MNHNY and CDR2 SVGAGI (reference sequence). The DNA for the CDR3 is TGTGCCAGCAGTTACTCGAGAGATTCACCCCTCCACTTT. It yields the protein CASSYSRDSPLHF.

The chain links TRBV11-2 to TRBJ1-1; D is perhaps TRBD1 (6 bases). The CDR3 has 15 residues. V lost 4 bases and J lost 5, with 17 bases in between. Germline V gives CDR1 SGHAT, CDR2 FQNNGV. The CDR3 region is CASSSNTGRGTEAFF. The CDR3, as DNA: TGTGCCAGCAGCTCAAACACAGGGAGAGGAACTGAAGCTTTCTTT.

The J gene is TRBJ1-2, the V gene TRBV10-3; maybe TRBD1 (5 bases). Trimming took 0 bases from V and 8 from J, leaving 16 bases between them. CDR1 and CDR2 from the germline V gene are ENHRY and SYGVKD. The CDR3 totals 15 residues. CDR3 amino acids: CAISESVGQGQGYTF. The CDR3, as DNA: TGTGCCATCAGTGAGTCCGTAGGGCAGGGTCAGGGCTACACCTTC.

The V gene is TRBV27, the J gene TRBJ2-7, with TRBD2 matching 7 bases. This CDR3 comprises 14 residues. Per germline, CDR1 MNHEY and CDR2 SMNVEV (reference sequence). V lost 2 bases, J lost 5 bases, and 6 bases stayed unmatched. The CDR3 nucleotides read TGTGCCAGCAGTTTAAGGCAGGGAGGGCACGAGCAGTACTTC. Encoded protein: CASSLRQGGHEQYF.

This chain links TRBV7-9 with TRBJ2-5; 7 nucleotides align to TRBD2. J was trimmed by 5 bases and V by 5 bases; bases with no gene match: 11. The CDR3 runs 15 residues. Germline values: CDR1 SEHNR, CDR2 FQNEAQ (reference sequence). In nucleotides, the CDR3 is TGTGCCAGCAGCCCAGAATGGGACGGGGGGGAGACCCAGTACTTC. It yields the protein CASSPEWDGGETQYF.

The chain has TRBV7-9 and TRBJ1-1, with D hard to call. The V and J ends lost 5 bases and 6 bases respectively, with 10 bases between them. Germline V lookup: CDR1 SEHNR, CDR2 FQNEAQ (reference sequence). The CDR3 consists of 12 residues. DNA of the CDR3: TGTGCCAGCAGCCCCGCCTACGCTGAAGCTTTCTTT. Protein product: CASSPAYAEAFF.

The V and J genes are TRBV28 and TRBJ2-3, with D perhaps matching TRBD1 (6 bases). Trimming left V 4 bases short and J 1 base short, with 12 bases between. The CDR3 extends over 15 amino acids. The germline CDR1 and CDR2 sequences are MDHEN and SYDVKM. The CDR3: CASSSDSYGTDTQYF. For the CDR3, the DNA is TGTGCCAGCAGTTCGGACAGTTACGGCACAGATACGCAGTATTTT. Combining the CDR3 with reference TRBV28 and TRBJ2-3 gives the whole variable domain DVKVTQSSRYLVKRTGEKVFLECVQDMDHENMFWYRQDPGLGLRLIYFSYDVKMKEKGDIPEGYSVSREKKERFSLILESASTNQTSMYLCASSSDSYGTDTQYFGPGTRLTVL.